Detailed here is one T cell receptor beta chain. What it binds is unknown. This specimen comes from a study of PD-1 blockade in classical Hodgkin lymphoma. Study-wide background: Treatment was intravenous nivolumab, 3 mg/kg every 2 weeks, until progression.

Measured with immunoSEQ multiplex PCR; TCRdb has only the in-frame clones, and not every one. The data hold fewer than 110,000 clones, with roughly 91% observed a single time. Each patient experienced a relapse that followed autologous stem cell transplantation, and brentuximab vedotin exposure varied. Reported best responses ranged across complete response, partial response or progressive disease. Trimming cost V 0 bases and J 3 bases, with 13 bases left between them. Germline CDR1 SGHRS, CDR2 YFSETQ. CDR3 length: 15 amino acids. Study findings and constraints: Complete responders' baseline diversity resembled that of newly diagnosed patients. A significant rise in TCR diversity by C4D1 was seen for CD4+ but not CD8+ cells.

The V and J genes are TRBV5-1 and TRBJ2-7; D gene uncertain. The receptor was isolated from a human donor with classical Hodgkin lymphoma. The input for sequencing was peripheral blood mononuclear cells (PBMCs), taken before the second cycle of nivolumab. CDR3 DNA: TGCGCCAGCAGCTTGGCCGGCGGACCGAACTACGAGCAGTACTTC. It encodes CASSLAGGPNYEQYF.